What follows are 19 T cell receptor beta chains derived from one specimen sequenced in a study of CD8+ T cells in alopecia areata. The treatment denotes: oral pan-JAK inhibitor, 5-10 mg twice daily. Reverse transcription of extracted RNA yielded cDNA, which provided the sequencing template. Sequenced by immunoSEQ multiplex PCR; TCRdb stores in-frame clones only, minus some. Of 180,000 or so clones listed, approximately 50% were seen once; the top ten hold over 9.5%. Material: CD8+ T cells sorted from blood, obtained between weeks 51 and 54, from a patient treated with tofacitinib. These receptors were collected from a human donor with alopecia areata.

The chain carries TRBV5-6 and TRBJ2-7; no clear D. V was shortened by 0 bases and J by 7 bases, with 11 bases between the two germline ends. Germline V gene lookup returns CDR1 SGHDT and CDR2 YYEEEE. This CDR3 spans 13 amino acids. This chain's CDR3 is CASSLGRWGEQYF. Here the CDR3 DNA reads TGTGCCAGCAGCTTGGGACGGTGGGGAGAGCAGTACTTC.

This clone was detected a few times. The chain employs TRBV14 and TRBJ2-6, with D uncertain. The CDR3 is made up of 15 amino acids. V was cut by 0 bases and J by 0 bases, with 3 bases left in between. CDR1 and CDR2 from the germline V gene are SGHDN and FVKESK. The CDR3 bases are TGTGCCAGCAGCCAAGACAGCTCTGGGGCCAACGTCCTGACTTTC. This encodes CASSQDSSGANVLTF.

This clone has just a few counts. This chain joins TRBV29-1 and TRBJ2-7; D may be TRBD2 (5 bases). The CDR3 sequence is 14 residues long. Trimming removed 4 bases from V and 2 bases from J, with 15 bases in between. From germline, CDR1 is SQVTM and CDR2 ANQGSEA. CDR3: CSVVGGVLTYEQYF. The DNA for the CDR3 is TGCAGCGTTGTCGGAGGAGTCCTTACCTACGAGCAGTACTTC.

The chain couples TRBV29-1 to TRBJ1-1, with D uncertain. Trimming removed 1 base at V and 6 bases at J, with 6 bases between. This CDR3 spans 11 amino acids. From germline, CDR1 is SQVTM and CDR2 ANQGSEA. The CDR3 loop reads CSVEGYAEAFF. CDR3 in DNA: TGCAGCGTTGAAGGGTACGCTGAAGCTTTCTTT.

V and J are TRBV29-1 and TRBJ2-3, with TRBD2 as a possible D gene (6 bases). Germline loops: CDR1 SQVTM, CDR2 ANQGSEA. The V gene lost 7 bases and the J gene lost 1 base, with 15 bases spanning the gap. The CDR3 extends over 14 amino acids. CDR3 nucleotide sequence: TGCAGCGCCGTGAGAGGCGGGGGCACAGATACGCAGTATTTT. It translates to CSAVRGGGTDTQYF.

The V gene is TRBV2, the J gene TRBJ2-1; 8 bases match TRBD1. This CDR3 has 15 residues. The V gene's germline CDR1 is SNHLY and CDR2 FYNNEI. Trimming took 5 bases from V and 8 from J; bases not matched to a gene: 11. The CDR3 DNA sequence: TGTGCCAGCAGTCAGGACAGGGAAATTGTCGATGAGCAGTTCTTC. It specifies CASSQDREIVDEQFF.

The gene calls are TRBV4-1 and TRBJ2-5; 8 bases are shared with TRBD2. V shed 3 bases and J 4 bases; nucleotides not matched to a gene: 10. The CDR3 has 16 residues. Germline assignment: CDR1 MGHRA and CDR2 YSYEKL. The CDR3 sequence is CASSHRTSPIAETQYF. The CDR3 nucleotides are TGCGCCAGCAGCCATAGGACTAGCCCGATCGCAGAGACCCAGTACTTC.

This chain uses TRBV6-5 with TRBJ2-3, with 12 bases lining up with TRBD2. Germline V gene sequence: CDR1 MNHEY, CDR2 SVGAGI. The CDR3 covers 15 residues. Germline trimming cut 10 bases from V and 6 bases from J; bases unmatched to any gene: 11. The CDR3 region is CATVGLAGGPDTQYF. CDR3 sequence (DNA): TGTGCCACAGTGGGGCTAGCGGGGGGGCCGGATACGCAGTATTTT.

This clone was observed a few times. The V call is TRBV29-1, the J call TRBJ2-2, with D possibly TRBD1 on 6 matching bases. V was trimmed by 6 bases and J by 4 bases, leaving 18 bases between them. The CDR3 has 15 amino acids. Germline CDR1 reads SQVTM; CDR2 reads ANQGSEA. The DNA of the CDR3 is TGCAGCGTAAAATCAGGGGAAGTCGGCACCGGGGAGCTGTTTTTT. Amino acid sequence: CSVKSGEVGTGELFF.

The chain links TRBV27 to TRBJ1-5; 11 nucleotides align to TRBD1. CDR3 length: 18 amino acids. CDR1 and CDR2 from the germline V gene are MNHEY and SMNVEV (reference sequence). The J segment lost 3 bases and the V segment lost 6 bases, leaving 13 bases of the junction unmatched. The CDR3 bases are TGTGCCAGCAGCCTACGGTTGGACAGGGGGCTTCACAATCAGCCCCAGCATTTT. Protein product: CASSLRLDRGLHNQPQHF.

In its sample, this clone was seen once. The gene calls are TRBV7-9 and TRBJ1-2; 7 bases match TRBD1. CDR1 and CDR2 (germline): SEHNR, FQNEAQ (reference sequence). Trimming removed 6 bases from V and 7 bases from J; junction bases left unmatched: 8. CDR3 size: 13 residues. CDR3 sequence: CASRGDDRAGYTF. CDR3 in DNA: TGTGCCAGCAGGGGGGATGACAGGGCTGGCTACACCTTC.

The rearrangement links TRBV5-6 to TRBJ2-7; TRBD1 is a possible D gene (5 bases). This CDR3 has 12 amino acids. The germline CDR1 and CDR2 sequences are SGHDT and YYEEEE. The V end lost 0 bases, the J end lost 6 bases, and 7 bases lay between the germline ends. The DNA of the CDR3 is TGTGCCAGCAGCTTGGTGACAGTCGAGCAGTACTTC. Residues: CASSLVTVEQYF.

This clone was recorded only once. The rearrangement joins TRBV27 to TRBJ2-1, with 10 bases identical to TRBD1. The CDR3 consists of 14 residues. CDR1 is MNHEY and CDR2 is SMNVEV in the germline V gene (reference sequence). The V gene end was trimmed by 7 bases and the J gene end by 2 bases; junction bases not matched to a gene: 2. This CDR3 reads CASTDRGTYNEQFF. In DNA form, the CDR3 reads TGTGCCAGCACGGACAGGGGGACCTACAATGAGCAGTTCTTC.

This clone turned up a few times. For the CDR3, the DNA is TGTGCCAGTGGGGGGGCCGAGCAGTACTTC. It specifies CASGGAEQYF. The rearrangement joins TRBV2 to TRBJ2-7; D is perhaps TRBD2 (7 bases). V was shortened by 9 bases and J by 6 bases, with 9 bases between the two germline ends. CDR3 size: 10 residues. The germline V gene has CDR1 SNHLY and CDR2 FYNNEI.

This sequence joins TRBV5-1 and TRBJ2-5; D is uncertain. The J call may be wrong; the DNA end is better matched by TRBJ2-7. The germline CDR1 and CDR2 sequences are SGHRS and YFSETQ. This CDR3 has 13 amino acids. Here the CDR3 reads CASSLERAYEQYF. CDR3 DNA: TGCGCCAGCAGCTTGGAAAGGGCCTACGAGCAGTACTTC.

This chain connects TRBV30 to TRBJ2-2; D is perhaps TRBD2 (5 bases). The CDR3 has 18 amino acids. Per the germline V gene, CDR1 is GTSNPN and CDR2 is SVGIG (reference sequence). V was cut by 1 base and J by 3 bases, with 21 bases left in between. The CDR3 DNA reads as TGTGCCTGGAGTGACCCCCATCGGCAGCGGATCTACACCGGGGAGCTGTTTTTT. Its translation: CAWSDPHRQRIYTGELFF.

The chain employs TRBV30 and TRBJ2-7; possibly TRBD2 for D (5 bases). The CDR3 is made up of 13 amino acids. Germline loops: CDR1 GTSNPN, CDR2 SVGIG (reference sequence). V shed 6 bases and J shed 2 bases, with 14 bases lying between them. The CDR3 here is CACSRENAYEQYF. Written as DNA, the CDR3 is TGTGCCTGTAGCCGGGAAAATGCCTACGAGCAGTACTTC.

This clone has only one observation. V usage is TRBV4-1 and J usage is TRBJ1-1, with D tentatively TRBD1 (6 bases). The V gene's germline CDR1 is MGHRA and CDR2 YSYEKL. V shed 4 bases and J shed 5 bases, with 17 bases lying between them. The CDR3 is 15 residues long. This chain's CDR3 is CASSLSNGGRTEAFF. The CDR3 DNA follows: TGCGCCAGCAGCCTCTCCAATGGGGGGCGGACTGAAGCTTTCTTT.

This clone was counted a single time. This rearrangement joins TRBV7-9 to TRBJ2-2; D perhaps matches TRBD2 (6 bases). The CDR3 runs to 15 residues. V lost 5 bases and J 8 bases, leaving 18 bases between the germline ends. Germline V CDR1 and CDR2: SEHNR, FQNEAQ (reference sequence). CDR3 residues: CASSPRGTQAGELFF. The CDR3 DNA is TGTGCCAGCAGCCCTCGGGGGACCCAGGCGGGGGAGCTGTTTTTT. Using reference TRBV7-9 and TRBJ2-2 for the parts outside the CDR3, the full variable domain is DTGVSQNPRHKITKRGQNVTFRCDPISEHNRLYWYRQTLGQGPEFLTYFQNEAQLEKSRLLSDRFSAERPKGSFSTLEIQRTEQGDSAMYLCASSPRGTQAGELFFGEGSRLTVL.